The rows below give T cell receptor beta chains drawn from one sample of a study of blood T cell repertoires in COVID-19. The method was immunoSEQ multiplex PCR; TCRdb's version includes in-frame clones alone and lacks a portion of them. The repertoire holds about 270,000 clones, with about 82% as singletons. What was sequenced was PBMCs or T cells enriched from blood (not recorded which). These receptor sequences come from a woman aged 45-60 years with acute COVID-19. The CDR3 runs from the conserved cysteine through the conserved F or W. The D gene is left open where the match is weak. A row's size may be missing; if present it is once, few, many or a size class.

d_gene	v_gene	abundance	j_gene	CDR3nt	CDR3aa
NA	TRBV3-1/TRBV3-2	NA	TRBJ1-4	TGTGCCAGCAGCCAATACGGGAGGGAAGGCAGTGAAAAACTGTTTTTT	CASSQYGREGSEKLFF
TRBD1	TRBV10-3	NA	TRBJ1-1	TGTGCCGTCATCGGACAGGGGACTGAAGCTTTCTTT	CAVIGQGTEAFF
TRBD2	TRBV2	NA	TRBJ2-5	TGTGCCAGCAATACACTAGCGGGGGGAGTCGAGACCCAGTACTTC	CASNTLAGGVETQYF
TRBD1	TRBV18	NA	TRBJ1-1	TGTGCCAGCTCACCGGGACAGGGGAGCGGCACTGAAGCTTTCTTT	CASSPGQGSGTEAFF
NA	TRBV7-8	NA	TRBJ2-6	TGTGCCAGCAGCATAAACGCGAGGAACTCTGGGGCCAACGTCCTGACTTTC	CASSINARNSGANVLTF
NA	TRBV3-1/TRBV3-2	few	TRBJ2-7	TGTGCCAGCGGGGTAGGGAGTCGTCAGCGGGACGAGCAGTACTTC	CASGVGSRQRDEQYF
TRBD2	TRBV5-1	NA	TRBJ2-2	TGCGCCAGCAGCATCGGGGGGACCAACACCGGGGAGCTGTTTTTT	CASSIGGTNTGELFF
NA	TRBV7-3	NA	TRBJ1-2	TGTGCCAGCAGCCCCGCGGTCGTAGCTAACTATGGCTACACCTTC	CASSPAVVANYGYTF
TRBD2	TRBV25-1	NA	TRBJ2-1	TGTGCCAGCAGTGAGGGGCTCAGCGGGGGTTACAATGAGCAGTTCTTC	CASSEGLSGGYNEQFF
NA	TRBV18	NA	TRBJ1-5	TGTGCCAGCTCACCACCGATGGCAGGGGATCAGCCCCAGCATTTT	CASSPPMAGDQPQHF
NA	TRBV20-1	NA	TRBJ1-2	TGCAGTGCTACCAGGGGAGATGGCTACACCTTC	CSATRGDGYTF
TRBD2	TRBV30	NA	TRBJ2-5	TGTGCCCGGGGGGGACTAGCGGGGGAAGAGACCCAGTACTTC	CARGGLAGEETQYF
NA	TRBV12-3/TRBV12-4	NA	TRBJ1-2	TGTGCCAGCAGTTTACAGATTAACTATGGCTACACCTTC	CASSLQINYGYTF
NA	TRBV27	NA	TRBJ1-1	TGTGCCAGCAGTTTAGAAGGGAGGACTGAAGCTTTCTTT	CASSLEGRTEAFF
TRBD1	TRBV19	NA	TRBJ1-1	TGTGCCAGTAGTAATTACCGGGACAGTGAAGCTTTCTTT	CASSNYRDSEAFF
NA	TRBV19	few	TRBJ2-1	TGTGCCAGTAGTATATTGCAGAATGAGCAGTTCTTC	CASSILQNEQFF
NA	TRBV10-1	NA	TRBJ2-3	TGCGCCAGCAGTGAGTCGAGGGCCGCGGATACGCAGTATTTT	CASSESRAADTQYF
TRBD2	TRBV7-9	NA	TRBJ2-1	TGTGCCAGCAGCTTAATGGGACTAGCGGGGAATTACAATGAGCAGTTCTTC	CASSLMGLAGNYNEQFF
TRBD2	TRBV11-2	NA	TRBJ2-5	TGTGCCAGCAGCTTAGCGGGGGGGCCGGGGGAGACCCAGTACTTC	CASSLAGGPGETQYF
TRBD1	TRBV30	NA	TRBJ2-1	TGTGCCACCGACAGGGGGTACAATGAGCAGTTCTTC	CATDRGYNEQFF
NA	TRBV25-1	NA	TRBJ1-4	TGTGCCAGCAGTGACAGGGGAAGAGATCCTGCTAATGAAAAACTGTTTTTT	CASSDRGRDPANEKLFF
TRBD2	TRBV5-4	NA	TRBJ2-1	TGTGCCAGCAGCTTGGGTGGACTAGCGGGGGGTATCTACAATGAGCAGTTCTTC	CASSLGGLAGGIYNEQFF
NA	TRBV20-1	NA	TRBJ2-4	TGCAGTGCAATGACAGGAAACATTCAGTACTTC	CSAMTGNIQYF
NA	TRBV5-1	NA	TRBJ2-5	TGCGCCAGCAGCTTGCCCGAAGAGACCCAGTACTTC	CASSLPEETQYF
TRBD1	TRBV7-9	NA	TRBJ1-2	TGTGCCAGCTCACCGGGACAGAAAGATGGCTACACCTTC	CASSPGQKDGYTF
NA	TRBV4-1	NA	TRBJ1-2	TGCGCCAGCAGCCAAGGACAGGTTAACTATGGCTACACCTTC	CASSQGQVNYGYTF
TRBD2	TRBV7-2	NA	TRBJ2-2	TGTGCCAGCAGCGCGCCTAGCGGGGGAGGTCCCGGGGAGCTGTTTTTT	CASSAPSGGGPGELFF
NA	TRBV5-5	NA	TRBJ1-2	TGTGCCAGCAGCCCCGGACAGAGCCTCTATGGCTACACCTTC	CASSPGQSLYGYTF
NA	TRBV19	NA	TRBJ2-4	TGTGCCAGTAGTGGCCCAGGGGGGATGGAGGCCAAAAACATTCAGTACTTC	CASSGPGGMEAKNIQYF
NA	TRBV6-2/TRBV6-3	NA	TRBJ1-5	TGTGCCAGCAGTTACGGATACCCAGGAACAGGGCCGGGTCAGCCCCAGCATTTT	CASSYGYPGTGPGQPQHF
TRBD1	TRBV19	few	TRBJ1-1	TGTGCCAGTAAAGGACAGGTGAACACTGAAGCTTTCTTT	CASKGQVNTEAFF
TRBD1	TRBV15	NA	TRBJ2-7	TGTGCCACCAGCAGAGTACGAGGGACAGGATACGAGCAGTACTTC	CATSRVRGTGYEQYF
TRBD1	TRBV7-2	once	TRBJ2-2	TGTGCCAGCAGCTCCGGACAGGGCAGGGCCGGGGAGCTGTTTTTT	CASSSGQGRAGELFF
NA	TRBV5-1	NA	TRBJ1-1	TGCGCCAGCAGCTTAGGGGACATTCAGGGAGCTTTCTTT	CASSLGDIQGAFF
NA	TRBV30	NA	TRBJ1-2	TGTGCCTGGATAACGGACTATGGCTACACCTTC	CAWITDYGYTF
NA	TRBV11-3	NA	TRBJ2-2	TGTGCCAGCAGCTTGGGGGGAACGAACACCGGGGAGCTGTTTTTT	CASSLGGTNTGELFF
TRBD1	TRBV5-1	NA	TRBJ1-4	TGCGCCAGCAGCGTCGACAGGGGAAATGAAAAACTGTTTTTT	CASSVDRGNEKLFF
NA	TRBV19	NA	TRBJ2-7	TGTGCCAGCGCAGGGACCTACGAGCAGTACTTC	CASAGTYEQYF
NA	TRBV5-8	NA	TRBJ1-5	TGTGCCAGCAGCCTGGCCACTTATCAGCCCCAGCATTTT	CASSLATYQPQHF
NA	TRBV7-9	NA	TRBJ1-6	TGTGCCAGCAGCCCTGGGGGGGGGCCCGTCCACTTT	CASSPGGGPVHF
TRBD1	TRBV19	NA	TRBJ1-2	TGTGCCAGTAGGCGACAACAGGGGGCGCCGAACTATGGCTACACCTTC	CASRRQQGAPNYGYTF